These 30 T cell receptor beta chains were sequenced from one sample in a study of blood T cells in healthy people across ages. Next came a second PCR, run for roughly 6 to 11 cycles, which used a sample-barcoded 5' primer along with a J-beta primer mix. One entry per CDR3 protein, called by TCRdb with MiXCR from the 5' RACE reads. Among some 1,800,000 distinct CDR3 sequences listed, approximately 40% were seen once. Sequenced: blood. Receptors originate from a human donor in good health.

This clonotype was detected once. The chain carries TRBV20-1 and TRBJ1-1, with 10 bases aligning to TRBD1. Germline-derived CDR1 and CDR2 are DFQATT and SNEGSKA (reference sequence). The V and J ends lost 1 base and 7 bases, in that order; junction bases with no gene match: 3. The CDR3 runs 13 residues. CDR3 sequence reads: CSARVRTGGEAFF. For the CDR3, the DNA is TGCAGTGCTAGAGTTCGGACAGGGGGTGAAGCTTTCTTT.

The genes are TRBV7-9 and TRBJ1-1; D is unclear. This CDR3 is 14 amino acids long. V shed 5 bases and J shed 11 bases, with 21 bases lying between them. CDR1 and CDR2 from the germline V gene are SEHNR and FQNEAQ (reference sequence). The CDR3 loop reads CASSPSSARRYAFF. For the CDR3, the DNA is TGTGCCAGCAGCCCTTCATCGGCGCGGCGATACGCTTTCTTT.

This clonotype was found many times. The rearrangement uses TRBV28 and TRBJ1-6; 7 bases are shared with TRBD1. The germline V gene has CDR1 MDHEN and CDR2 SYDVKM. CDR3 length: 17 residues. V lost 7 bases and J lost 7; bases outside the gene matches: 16. This CDR3 reads CASKGQPGATLNSPLHF. CDR3 nucleotide sequence: TGTGCCAGCAAGGGACAGCCCGGGGCTACCCTGAATTCACCCCTCCACTTT.

The rearrangement links TRBV6-2 or TRBV6-3 to TRBJ2-5, with a weak D call TRBD1 (6 bases). The V end lost 6 bases, the J end lost 4 bases, and 18 bases lay between the germline ends. The germline CDR1 and CDR2 sequences are MNHEY and SVGEGT. This CDR3 comprises 15 residues. The CDR3 region has the DNA TGTGCCAGCAGCGCAACCAGGGGCGCGGGAGAGACCCAGTACTTC. Translating gives CASSATRGAGETQYF.

This chain uses TRBV4-2 with TRBJ1-6, with no clear D. The germline CDR1 and CDR2 sequences are LGHNA and YNFKEQ. The CDR3 length is 16 residues. The V and J ends lost 1 base and 6 bases respectively, with 13 bases between them. The CDR3 loop is CASSQGEASLNSPLHF. CDR3 nucleotides: TGTGCCAGCAGCCAAGGGGAGGCCTCACTTAATTCACCCCTCCACTTT.

This sequence joins TRBV4-3 and TRBJ2-5; D possibly matches TRBD1 or TRBD2 (5 bases each). CDR3 size: 14 residues. V gave up 3 bases and J gave up 4 bases, with 12 bases separating them. The germline V gene encodes CDR1 LGHNA and CDR2 YSLEER. The CDR3 loop is CASSHLGAGETQYF. CDR3 sequence (DNA): TGCGCCAGCAGCCACCTAGGGGCGGGAGAGACCCAGTACTTC.

This clonotype was recorded at least ten times. V gene TRBV20-1 combines with J gene TRBJ2-1; D is uncertain. This CDR3 region has 15 residues. Germline V CDR1 and CDR2: DFQATT, SNEGSKA (reference sequence). The germline V and J ends were trimmed by 0 bases and 1 base, with 10 bases remaining between them. The CDR3 loop reads CSARDPEQSYNEQFF. Written as DNA, the CDR3 is TGCAGTGCTAGAGATCCAGAACAGTCCTACAATGAGCAGTTCTTC.

The chain links TRBV5-1 to TRBJ1-5, with D tentatively TRBD1 (5 bases). V lost 3 bases and J 2 bases, leaving 9 bases between the germline ends. The germline V gene has CDR1 SGHRS and CDR2 YFSETQ. The CDR3 length is 14 residues. The CDR3 DNA sequence: TGCGCCAGCAGCTCAGGGATTGGCAATCAGCCCCAGCATTTT. It is translated as CASSSGIGNQPQHF.

This clonotype was counted a few times. CDR3: CASSQDRGISYNEQFF. CDR3 bases: TGTGCCAGCAGCCAAGATCGGGGAATTTCCTACAATGAGCAGTTCTTC. The rearrangement joins TRBV4-2 to TRBJ2-1, with D possibly being TRBD2 (5 bases). The CDR3 contains 16 residues. Germline CDR1 and CDR2: LGHNA and YNFKEQ. Trimming stripped 0 bases from V and 1 base from J, with 10 bases between.

This chain connects TRBV6-5 to TRBJ2-1; the match to TRBD2 covers 10 bases. V lost 8 bases to trimming and J lost 8 bases; unmatched junction nucleotides: 9. CDR1 and CDR2 (germline): MNHEY, SVGAGI. CDR3 size: 14 residues. The CDR3 bases are TGTGCCAGCGCACCTAGCGGGGGCCACCATGAGCAGTTCTTC. Amino acids: CASAPSGGHHEQFF.

The J gene is TRBJ1-6, the V gene TRBV10-2, with D unresolved. Germline CDR1 WSHSY, CDR2 SAAADI. Trimming took 3 bases from V and 7 from J, leaving 7 bases between them. The CDR3 contains 13 residues. Here the CDR3 reads CASSEVGNSPLHF. CDR3 bases: TGCGCCAGCAGTGAAGTGGGAAATTCACCCCTCCACTTT.

V is TRBV12-3 or TRBV12-4 and J is TRBJ2-7, with D possibly matching TRBD1 (5 bases). The CDR3 has 14 residues. Trimming cost V 3 bases and J 5 bases, with 14 bases left between them. This CDR3 reads CASSFSGIADEQYF. Here the CDR3 DNA reads TGTGCCAGCAGTTTTTCAGGGATTGCAGACGAGCAGTACTTC.

The sample holds many counts of this clonotype. One end of the junction does not line up with germline, which may come from a read error. V is TRBV5-1 and J is TRBJ2-7; 9 nucleotides align to TRBD1. Germline V gene sequence: CDR1 SGHRS, CDR2 YFSETQ. The CDR3 extends over 13 amino acids. In nucleotides, the CDR3 is TGTGCCAGCAGCTGGGACAGGGCCTACGAGCAGTACTTC. This sequence encodes CASSWDRAYEQYF.

This rearrangement joins TRBV10-2 to TRBJ2-1; maybe TRBD2 (6 bases). The CDR3 loop spans 17 amino acids. Germline V gives CDR1 WSHSY, CDR2 SAAADI. V shed 6 bases and J shed 7 bases, with 25 bases lying between them. CDR3 residues: CASRKYYRLGLGNEQFF. The CDR3 DNA is TGCGCCAGCAGAAAGTATTACAGACTAGGGCTCGGGAATGAGCAGTTCTTC.

This clonotype was seen a handful of times. V is TRBV7-8 and J is TRBJ2-3, with D possibly TRBD2 on 5 matching bases. The CDR3 covers 15 residues. The V end was cut by 1 base, the J end by 4 bases, with 12 bases between. Germline CDR1 and CDR2: SGHVS and FQNEAQ. The CDR3 here is CASSLGRTDADTQYF. CDR3 DNA: TGTGCCAGCAGCTTAGGACGGACTGATGCAGATACGCAGTATTTT.

The chain employs TRBV7-6 and TRBJ2-5; a weak D match, TRBD1 (5 bases). The end of the DNA is better explained by TRBJ2-7, so the J call may be wrong. The CDR3 has 15 residues. Germline CDR1 reads SGHVS; CDR2 reads FNYEAQ. CDR3 loop: CASSLGTSCPYEQYF. The CDR3 DNA reads as TGTGCCAGCAGCTTAGGGACATCTTGTCCTTACGAGCAGTACTTC.

This chain joins TRBV20-1 and TRBJ1-5; D remains ambiguous. V was shortened by 0 bases and J by 0 bases, with 9 bases between the two germline ends. Germline CDR1 reads DFQATT; CDR2 reads SNEGSKA (reference sequence). The CDR3 is 15 residues long. Here the CDR3 reads CSAREGWDSNQPQHF. The CDR3 coding sequence is TGCAGTGCTAGAGAGGGGTGGGATAGCAATCAGCCCCAGCATTTT.

The rearrangement uses TRBV4-1 and TRBJ1-4; a possible D gene is TRBD1 (5 bases). The CDR3 is made up of 16 amino acids. Trimming stripped 1 base from V and 1 base from J, with 10 bases between. Germline assignment: CDR1 MGHRA and CDR2 YSYEKL. In nucleotides, the CDR3 is TGCGCCAGCAGCCAAGTTGGCGGGGGAACTAATGAAAAACTGTTTTTT. It specifies CASSQVGGGTNEKLFF.

The V call is TRBV7-3, the J call TRBJ2-1; D unresolved. Germline-derived CDR1 and CDR2 are SGHTA and FQGTGA. The CDR3 contains 15 residues. V lost 5 bases and J 0 bases, leaving 11 bases between the germline ends. The CDR3 DNA follows: TGTGCCAGCAGCATGCAAAGGTCCTCCTACAATGAGCAGTTCTTC. It specifies CASSMQRSSYNEQFF.

This clonotype was seen a few times. The CDR3 protein is CATSRDPSTDEKLFF. The CDR3, as DNA: TGTGCCACCAGCAGAGACCCCAGCACCGACGAAAAACTGTTTTTT. The chain links TRBV15 to TRBJ1-4; the D is unclear. V dropped 0 bases and J dropped 8 bases, with 13 bases sitting between them. The CDR3 runs to 15 residues. Germline CDR1 is LNHNV and CDR2 is YYDKDF (reference sequence). The variable domain in full, completed from reference TRBV15 and TRBJ1-4, reads DAMVIQNPRYQVTQFGKPVTLSCSQTLNHNVMYWYQQKSSQAPKLLFHYYDKDFNNEADTPDNFQSRRPNTSFCFLDIRSPGLGDTAMYLCATSRDPSTDEKLFFGSGTQLSVL.

The rearrangement links TRBV27 to TRBJ1-2; the match to TRBD1 covers 10 bases. The CDR3 consists of 14 residues. The germline CDR1 and CDR2 sequences are MNHEY and SMNVEV (reference sequence). V shed 4 bases, J shed 10 bases, and the junction held 9 bases outside the gene matches. CDR3 bases: TGTGCCAGCAGTTCAAGGAAGACAGGGGGCCTCTACACCTTC. Its translation: CASSSRKTGGLYTF.

The V call is TRBV20-1, the J call TRBJ1-1; possibly TRBD1 for D (5 bases). The CDR3 contains 16 residues. The V gene lost 2 bases and the J gene lost 0 bases, with 16 bases spanning the gap. Germline-derived CDR1 and CDR2 are DFQATT and SNEGSKA (reference sequence). CDR3 in amino acids: CSARLPGLRMNTEAFF. CDR3 nucleotide sequence: TGCAGTGCTAGATTACCAGGGCTAAGAATGAACACTGAAGCTTTCTTT.

The chain couples TRBV4-3 to TRBJ1-2; D perhaps matches TRBD1 (5 bases). This CDR3 has 15 residues. Looked up from germline, CDR1 is LGHNA and CDR2 is YSLEER. V shed 0 bases and J shed 8 bases, with 16 bases lying between them. CDR3 loop: CASSQDFVGQGGYTF. Here the CDR3 DNA reads TGCGCCAGCAGCCAAGATTTTGTGGGGCAGGGAGGCTACACCTTC.

This chain joins TRBV20-1 and TRBJ2-5; the match to TRBD1 covers 9 bases. The CDR3 length is 14 residues. Germline values: CDR1 DFQATT, CDR2 SNEGSKA (reference sequence). V lost 4 bases to trimming and J lost 3 bases; unmatched junction nucleotides: 6. DNA of the CDR3: TGCAGTGCTACCCTTGACAGGGGGAAAGAGACCCAGTACTTC. This codes for CSATLDRGKETQYF.

This clonotype has a single count. This chain links TRBV5-5 with TRBJ2-1; D is unclear. The J call may be mistaken, given a closer DNA end match to TRBJ2-7. This CDR3 has 15 residues. Looked up from germline, CDR1 is SGHKS and CDR2 is YYEKEE (reference sequence). CDR3: CASSTQVGPYNEQYF. DNA of the CDR3: TGTGCCAGCAGCACTCAGGTCGGTCCCTACAATGAGCAGTACTTC.

This clonotype was seen more than once but under ten times. The gene calls are TRBV4-2 and TRBJ2-5; the match to TRBD2 covers 8 bases. This CDR3 has 16 residues. The germline V gene encodes CDR1 LGHNA and CDR2 YNFKEQ. V gave up 4 bases and J gave up 0 bases; unmatched junction bases: 7. CDR3 protein: CASSPRSAGDQETQYF. The CDR3 region has the DNA TGTGCCAGCAGCCCCCGTTCAGCGGGGGACCAAGAGACCCAGTACTTC.

The V gene is TRBV12-3 or TRBV12-4, the J gene TRBJ2-5; 9 bases fit TRBD2. The J segment lost 5 bases and the V segment lost 7 bases, leaving 8 bases of the junction unmatched. This CDR3 has 14 residues. CDR3 coding DNA: TGTGCCAGCACCATGAGCGGGGGGAATGAGACCCAGTACTTC. The encoded protein is CASTMSGGNETQYF.

This chain uses TRBV2 with TRBJ1-1; TRBD1 is a possible D gene (6 bases). Germline V gene lookup returns CDR1 SNHLY and CDR2 FYNNEI. The CDR3 covers 12 residues. Deletions cut 7 bases from V and 6 bases from J, with 12 bases between. The CDR3 nucleotides read TGTGCCAGCAATTGGGGGCTTGCTGAAGCTTTCTTT. Translated: CASNWGLAEAFF. Based on the CDR3 plus reference TRBV2 and TRBJ1-1, the full variable domain is EPEVTQTPSHQVTQMGQEVILRCVPISNHLYFYWYRQILGQKVEFLVSFYNNEISEKSEIFDDQFSVERPDGSNFTLKIRSTKLEDSAMYFCASNWGLAEAFFGQGTRLTVV.

This clonotype was seen a few times. This CDR3 reads CASSSLRIQETQYF. DNA of the CDR3: TGTGCCAGCAGTTCCTTGAGGATCCAAGAGACCCAGTACTTC. The genes are TRBV27 and TRBJ2-5; no firm D call. Germline values: CDR1 MNHEY, CDR2 SMNVEV (reference sequence). Trimming shortened V by 4 bases and J by 1 base, and 10 bases separated the two germline ends. The CDR3 has 14 amino acids.

The rearrangement joins TRBV20-1 to TRBJ2-1, with 12 bases aligning to TRBD2. Germline CDR1 reads DFQATT; CDR2 reads SNEGSKA (reference sequence). V lost 6 bases and J lost 9; bases outside the gene matches: 9. The length of the CDR3 is 14 residues. Here the CDR3 DNA reads TGCAGTGCCCGAAGACTAGCGGGAGTCAGTGAGCAGTTCTTC. Its translation is CSARRLAGVSEQFF.